The clone carrying this T cell receptor beta chain was detected only a few times. These data belong to a study of blood T cell repertoires in COVID-19. Study information: Sites across the United States, Italy and Spain contributed samples from acute and convalescent COVID-19. PBMCs, B-cell-depleted T cells, or T cells were the source of the cDNA or gDNA that made up the material.

In the original workflow: Counts of nucleated cells, estimated from reference gene primer amplification, were obtained. Measured with immunoSEQ multiplex PCR; TCRdb has only the in-frame clones, and not every one. V, J and clone size were drawn from that table, and D and trimming were deduced from the DNA. Counted here are 140,000 to 150,000 clones, approximately 85% occurring once; the ten biggest clones make up about 1.7%. Deletions cut 0 bases from V and 1 base from J, with 12 bases between. The CDR3 is 16 residues long. Germline assignment: CDR1 MNHEY and CDR2 SVGAGI. The V call is TRBV6-5, the J call TRBJ2-5; perhaps TRBD2 as D (6 bases). Sequencing input: peripheral blood. The source is a man aged 65 to 79 with acute or convalescent COVID-19. CDR3 in amino acids: CASSYSSGLPQETQYF. The CDR3 DNA follows: TGTGCCAGCAGTTACTCGAGTGGACTACCCCAAGAGACCCAGTACTTC.